The present T cell receptor beta chain was sequenced within a study of blood T cell repertoires in COVID-19. As for the study in general: Samples came from the United States, Italy and Spain, spanning acute and convalescent COVID-19.

Clones were sequenced by immunoSEQ multiplex PCR, and TCRdb holds only the in-frame ones, with some missing. Of more than 400,000 clones listed, roughly 85% are singletons. Germline loops: CDR1 SGHDN, CDR2 FVKESK. V dropped 4 bases and J dropped 2 bases, with 8 bases sitting between them. The CDR3 has 13 amino acids. Input material: peripheral blood. This chain links TRBV14 with TRBJ1-1; D may be TRBD1 (5 bases). This TCR was recovered from a human donor in a cohort sampled during active COVID-19. DNA of the CDR3: TGTGCCAGCAGCCTACAGGTTAACACTGAAGCTTTCTTT. Protein product: CASSLQVNTEAFF. Supplemented by reference TRBV14 and TRBJ1-1, the full variable domain reads EAGVTQFPSHSVIEKGQTVTLRCDPISGHDNLYWYRRVMGKEIKFLLHFVKESKQDESGMPNNRFLAERTGGTYSTLKVQPAELEDSGVYFCASSLQVNTEAFFGQGTRLTVV.